This T cell receptor beta chain was identified in a study of CD8+ T cells in alopecia areata. Overall study context: Tofacitinib administration persisted for 6 to 18 months, succeeded by 6 months off drug.

Specified treatment: oral pan-JAK inhibitor, 5-10 mg twice daily. CDR1 and CDR2 from the germline V gene are SGHNT and YYREEE (reference sequence). V was pared by 4 bases and J by 8 bases, with 8 bases of the junction left unmatched. There are 15 residues in the CDR3. Only a few counts were recorded for this clone. cDNA reverse transcribed from extracted RNA served as the sequencing template. Clones were sequenced by immunoSEQ multiplex PCR, and TCRdb holds only the in-frame ones, with some missing. Of 110,000 to 150,000 clones in the sample, around half were seen once. The gene calls are TRBV5-4 and TRBJ2-2, with TRBD1 identical over 10 bases. Material: CD8+ T cells sorted from blood, obtained at week 4, from a patient treated with tofacitinib. The receptor's source is a human donor with alopecia areata. The CDR3 region has the DNA TGTGCCAGCAGCCCGAAGGGACAGGGGACTGGGGAGCTGTTTTTT. Encoded protein: CASSPKGQGTGELFF.